Listed here are 21 T cell receptor beta chains from one sample, sequenced in a study of T-cell memory formation after mild COVID-19. MiXCR, run by TCRdb on the 5' RACE reads, gives a single entry per CDR3 protein. The data contain just under 150,000 distinct CDR3 sequences, roughly 21% of them singletons. The sequenced sample consisted of PBMCs or a T cell subset sorted from them (not recorded which). Receptors were obtained from an adult woman who had mild COVID-19 (a few samples of this study predate the infection). Cell type and time point are not known.

The rearrangement links TRBV24-1 to TRBJ2-5; D is undetermined. The germline V gene encodes CDR1 KGHDR and CDR2 SFDVKD. The germline V and J ends were trimmed by 3 bases and 2 bases, with 12 bases remaining between them. The CDR3 runs 15 residues. The CDR3 sequence is CATSDSARNQETQYF. For the CDR3, the DNA is TGTGCCACCAGTGATAGTGCCAGGAATCAAGAGACCCAGTACTTC.

This chain links TRBV24-1 with TRBJ2-2; D perhaps matches TRBD2 (6 bases). The CDR3 has 14 residues. Germline loops: CDR1 KGHDR, CDR2 SFDVKD. Trimming cost V 1 base and J 6 bases, with 8 bases left between them. DNA for the CDR3: TGTGCCACCAGTGATTTAGGGAGGCCCGGGGAGCTGTTTTTT. It translates to CATSDLGRPGELFF.

This clonotype has a count of ten or more. The genes are TRBV2 and TRBJ2-6; D remains ambiguous. The length of the CDR3 is 14 residues. The germline V and J ends were trimmed by 10 bases and 0 bases, with 10 bases remaining between them. From germline, CDR1 is SNHLY and CDR2 FYNNEI. The chain's CDR3 is CAIVLDSGANVLTF. In DNA, the CDR3 is TGTGCCATCGTGCTGGACTCTGGGGCCAACGTCCTGACTTTC.

The V gene is TRBV6-1, the J gene TRBJ2-1; TRBD1 agrees at 8 bases. V shed 4 bases, J shed 8 bases, and the junction held 16 bases outside the gene matches. The CDR3 spans 17 residues. Germline lookup yields CDR1 MNHNS and CDR2 SASEGT. The CDR3 loop reads CASSAVWGRGLGDEQFF. CDR3 coding DNA: TGTGCCAGCAGTGCGGTGTGGGGCAGGGGGCTTGGTGATGAGCAGTTCTTC.

This sequence joins TRBV3-1 and TRBJ1-1, with D tentatively TRBD1 (5 bases). The CDR3 covers 15 residues. The germline V gene has CDR1 LGHDT and CDR2 YNNKEL (reference sequence). V was trimmed by 1 base and J by 2 bases, leaving 11 bases between them. The CDR3 DNA follows: TGTGCCAGCAGCCAAGCTTCAGGGTTCAACACTGAAGCTTTCTTT. It translates to CASSQASGFNTEAFF.

The chain is built from TRBV12-3 or TRBV12-4 and TRBJ1-5, with TRBD1 matching 9 bases. CDR3 length: 16 residues. V shed 5 bases and J 2 bases; nucleotides not matched to a gene: 7. The CDR3, as DNA: TGTGCCAGCAGTCCCCGGACAGGGGTGGGCAATCAGCCCCAGCATTTT. This encodes CASSPRTGVGNQPQHF.

This chain connects TRBV7-8 to TRBJ1-5; D is unresolved. Trimming left V 5 bases short and J 1 base short, with 15 bases between. The germline gives CDR1 SGHVS, CDR2 FQNEAQ. CDR3 length equals 16 residues. The CDR3 loop is CASSPVGWISNQPQHF. The DNA for the CDR3 is TGTGCCAGCAGCCCCGTAGGGTGGATAAGCAATCAGCCCCAGCATTTT.

The CDR3 here is CASSRTSGSKSTDTQYF. DNA for the CDR3: TGTGCCAGCAGCCGGACTAGCGGGAGTAAGAGCACAGATACGCAGTATTTT. J is TRBJ2-3 and V is TRBV7-6; 13 bases match TRBD2. V lost 5 bases to trimming and J lost 0 bases; unmatched junction nucleotides: 5. The CDR3 has 17 residues. Germline assignment: CDR1 SGHVS and CDR2 FNYEAQ.

DNA for the CDR3: TGCGCCAGCAGCTCTCTGGGTGGCACAGATACGCAGTATTTT. The encoded protein is CASSSLGGTDTQYF. This sequence joins TRBV5-1 and TRBJ2-3, with D uncertain. Trimming removed 3 bases at V and 1 base at J, with 9 bases between. CDR3 length: 14 amino acids. Per the germline V gene, CDR1 is SGHRS and CDR2 is YFSETQ. Full variable domain (missing parts from reference TRBV5-1 and TRBJ2-3): KAGVTQTPRYLIKTRGQQVTLSCSPISGHRSVSWYQQTPGQGLQFLFEYFSETQRNKGNFPGRFSGRQFSNSRSEMNVSTLELGDSALYLCASSSLGGTDTQYFGPGTRLTVL.

The chain carries TRBV12-3 or TRBV12-4 and TRBJ1-6, with a tentative D call TRBD1 (5 bases). Between the trimmed V and J ends, which lost 5 bases and 7 bases, there was a span of 21 bases. The length of the CDR3 is 17 residues. For the CDR3, the DNA is TGTGCCAGCAGTGCCGAATTTGGCGCAGGGCGGAATTCACCCCTCCACTTT. This sequence encodes CASSAEFGAGRNSPLHF.

V usage is TRBV7-2 and J usage is TRBJ2-1; 7 bases match TRBD2. Germline-derived CDR1 and CDR2 are SGHTA and FQGNSA. The CDR3 is 16 residues long. V shed 3 bases, J shed 0 bases, and the junction held 5 bases outside the gene matches. CDR3 bases: TGTGCCAGCAGCTTGGGCGGGAGCCCCTCCTACAATGAGCAGTTCTTC. This translates into CASSLGGSPSYNEQFF. Full variable domain (rest looked up from reference TRBV7-2 and TRBJ2-1): GAGVSQSPSNKVTEKGKDVELRCDPISGHTALYWYRQSLGQGLEFLIYFQGNSAPDKSGLPSDRFSAERTGGSVSTLTIQRTQQEDSAVYLCASSLGGSPSYNEQFFGPGTRLTVL.

This clonotype was picked up a small number of times. The rearrangement uses TRBV5-1 and TRBJ2-2; D is uncertain. The length of the CDR3 is 14 residues. V was shortened by 1 base and J by 2 bases, with 6 bases between the two germline ends. Germline V gene sequence: CDR1 SGHRS, CDR2 YFSETQ. The DNA for the CDR3 is TGCGCCAGCAGCTTGTATGTTAACACCGGGGAGCTGTTTTTT. Its protein is CASSLYVNTGELFF.

This clonotype was detected only a few times. The rearrangement joins TRBV30 to TRBJ2-1; TRBD1 agrees at 8 bases. J lost 2 bases, V lost 3 bases, and 6 bases had no gene match. The germline V gene encodes CDR1 GTSNPN and CDR2 SVGIG (reference sequence). The CDR3 is made up of 15 amino acids. CDR3 coding DNA: TGTGCCTGGAGGCCGCCGGGACAGGCCTACAATGAGCAGTTCTTC. Encoded protein: CAWRPPGQAYNEQFF.

This clonotype was counted between two and nine times. CDR3 nucleotide sequence: TGTGCCATTACACCGGGACAGGGAACCTACGAGCAGTACTTC. Translated: CAITPGQGTYEQYF. The V gene is TRBV10-3, the J gene TRBJ2-7; 9 bases line up with TRBD1. This CDR3 contains 14 residues. V dropped 9 bases and J dropped 2; count of bases not matched to a gene: 8. Looked up from germline, CDR1 is ENHRY and CDR2 is SYGVKD.

This clonotype appeared a single time. The gene calls are TRBV6-1 and TRBJ1-5; possibly TRBD1 for D (5 bases). The CDR3 extends over 17 amino acids. In germline, CDR1 is MNHNS, CDR2 SASEGT. V gave up 7 bases and J gave up 2 bases, with 21 bases separating them. The CDR3 bases are TGTGCCAGCACCGAGAGGCAGGGAGTTTCGGGCAATCAGCCCCAGCATTTT. Translation gives CASTERQGVSGNQPQHF.

CDR3 sequence reads: CASSPTKAYIQYF. The CDR3 DNA sequence: TGTGCCAGCAGTCCGACTAAGGCATACATTCAGTACTTC. This chain connects TRBV3-1 to TRBJ2-4, with a weak D call TRBD2 (5 bases). V gave up 6 bases and J gave up 8 bases, with 14 bases separating them. The CDR3 has 13 residues. Germline V CDR1 and CDR2: LGHDT, YNNKEL (reference sequence). Combining the CDR3 with reference TRBV3-1 and TRBJ2-4 gives the whole variable domain DTAVSQTPKYLVTQMGNDKSIKCEQNLGHDTMYWYKQDSKKFLKIMFSYNNKELIINETVPNRFSPKSPDKAHLNLHINSLELGDSAVYFCASSPTKAYIQYFGAGTRLSVL.

This clonotype was recorded a few times. The gene calls are TRBV7-6 and TRBJ1-2; 7 positions match TRBD1. This CDR3 is 15 amino acids long. V lost 1 base and J lost 1; bases outside the gene matches: 3. Germline V gene data show CDR1 as SGHVS and CDR2 as FNYEAQ. The CDR3 region is CASSLDAGGNYGYTF. The CDR3 DNA follows: TGTGCCAGCAGCTTAGATGCAGGGGGTAACTATGGCTACACCTTC.

The J gene is TRBJ1-6, the V gene TRBV7-9; D gene uncertain. The CDR3 length is 15 residues. Per germline, CDR1 SEHNR and CDR2 FQNEAQ (reference sequence). The V end lost 7 bases, the J end lost 7 bases, and 17 bases lay between the germline ends. Here the CDR3 DNA reads TGTGCCAGCACCCCCTCGACTGTGGGCAATTCACCCCTCCACTTT. This encodes CASTPSTVGNSPLHF.

The genes are TRBV25-1 and TRBJ2-1; D remains unclear. Looked up from germline, CDR1 is MGHDK and CDR2 is SYGVNS. This CDR3 is 11 amino acids long. Trimming took off 4 bases at V and 10 bases at J, with 8 bases between the two ends. CDR3 sequence: CASSGPGEQFF. As DNA, the CDR3 is TGTGCCAGCAGTGGGCCTGGGGAGCAGTTCTTC.

This clonotype was recorded a few times. The chain employs TRBV7-8 and TRBJ2-1; a weak D match, TRBD2 (6 bases). V was trimmed by 1 base and J by 5 bases, leaving 15 bases between them. This CDR3 contains 16 residues. From germline, CDR1 is SGHVS and CDR2 FQNEAQ. CDR3 in amino acids: CASSLGFPGEHNEQFF. Written as DNA, the CDR3 is TGTGCCAGCAGCTTAGGTTTCCCGGGGGAACACAATGAGCAGTTCTTC.

This clonotype was seen only a few times. The rearrangement links TRBV18 to TRBJ1-2; no firm D call. The CDR3 is 13 amino acids. Germline V CDR1 and CDR2: KGHSH, LQKENI. Between the trimmed V and J ends, which lost 2 bases and 4 bases, there was a span of 8 bases. The CDR3, as DNA: TGTGCCAGCTCACCAGACACCTCCTATGGCTACACCTTC. Translated: CASSPDTSYGYTF.